Shown below are 12 T cell receptor beta chains from a single sample sequenced in a study of blood T cell repertoires in COVID-19. The protocol was immunoSEQ multiplex PCR, while the TCRdb copy is restricted to in-frame clones and leaves out a portion. The sample consists of about 140,000 clones, almost 85% of them appearing once. Sequenced input: PBMCs or T cells enriched from blood (not recorded which). These receptor sequences come from a woman aged 45-59 years with acute COVID-19.

This rearrangement joins TRBV27 to TRBJ2-2; TRBD1 matches at 7 bases. Germline V gene data show CDR1 as MNHEY and CDR2 as SMNVEV (reference sequence). This CDR3 spans 19 amino acids. For the CDR3, the DNA is TGTGAACGACCTTCCTCTGGCCTACCCGGGACAGCGAACACCGGGGAGCTGTTTTTT. This translates into CERPSSGLPGTANTGELFF.

The chain carries TRBV5-6 and TRBJ2-1, with a tentative D call TRBD2 (6 bases). The V end lost 1 base, the J end lost 6 bases, and 14 bases lay between the germline ends. Per germline, CDR1 SGHDT and CDR2 YYEEEE. This CDR3 is built from 15 residues. In DNA, the CDR3 is TGTGCCAGCAGCTTGTTCGCCGGGAGTGGCAATGAGCAGTTCTTC. Translated: CASSLFAGSGNEQFF.

V and J are TRBV5-1 and TRBJ1-1; a possible D gene is TRBD1 (6 bases). This CDR3 is built from 16 residues. V was pared by 0 bases and J by 3 bases, with 15 bases between. Germline-derived CDR1 and CDR2 are SGHRS and YFSETQ. This CDR3 reads CASSLAPDSSHTEAFF. The CDR3 bases are TGCGCCAGCAGCTTGGCCCCGGACAGCTCGCACACTGAAGCTTTCTTT.

This chain uses TRBV11-2 with TRBJ2-3; TRBD2 might be the D (6 bases). The CDR3 extends over 15 amino acids. V was cut by 8 bases and J by 1 base, with 16 bases left in between. The V gene's germline CDR1 is SGHAT and CDR2 FQNNGV. This CDR3 reads CASGFLASGTDTQYF. CDR3 nucleotide sequence: TGTGCCAGCGGATTCCTAGCGTCGGGCACAGATACGCAGTATTTT.

J is TRBJ2-2 and V is TRBV12-5, with 14 bases that match TRBD2. Germline assignment: CDR1 LGHNT and CDR2 FRNRAP. This CDR3 comprises 18 residues. V was pared by 0 bases and J by 3 bases, with 3 bases of the junction left unmatched. CDR3 in amino acids: CASGLVWGLAGDTGELFF. DNA for the CDR3: TGTGCTAGTGGTTTGGTATGGGGACTAGCGGGAGACACCGGGGAGCTGTTTTTT.

The J gene is TRBJ2-7, the V gene TRBV28, with 12 bases identical to TRBD2. CDR1 and CDR2 from the germline V gene are MDHEN and SYDVKM. Unmatched junction bases numbered 6, after V lost 7 bases and J lost 5 bases. The CDR3 is 14 amino acids. The CDR3 DNA reads TGTGCCAGCAAGACTAGCGGGAGAAAAAACGAGCAGTACTTC. Its protein product is CASKTSGRKNEQYF.

This chain connects TRBV19 to TRBJ1-2; 8 bases fit TRBD1. V trimming: 7 bases; J trimming: 5 bases; junction bases outside the gene matches: 12. CDR1 LNHDA and CDR2 SQIVND come from the germline V gene (reference sequence). The CDR3 has 15 residues. This chain's CDR3 is CASTTLEDRVYGYTF. CDR3 DNA sequence: TGTGCCAGTACCACCTTAGAGGACAGGGTGTATGGCTACACCTTC.

The chain is built from TRBV6-5 and TRBJ2-7; D perhaps matches TRBD1 (6 bases). Trimming took off 5 bases at V and 1 base at J, with 15 bases between the two ends. Germline CDR1 MNHEY, CDR2 SVGAGI. This CDR3 spans 15 amino acids. The CDR3 protein is CASSLRTGISYEQYF. As DNA, the CDR3 is TGTGCCAGCAGTCTTAGAACAGGGATTTCCTACGAGCAGTACTTC.

This clone was recorded once. V and J are TRBV7-9 and TRBJ1-6; D is perhaps TRBD1 (6 bases). The CDR3 spans 14 residues. The ends were cut back, 3 bases at V and 9 bases at J, with 12 bases in the middle. The germline CDR1 and CDR2 sequences are SEHNR and FQNEAQ (reference sequence). The CDR3 DNA reads as TGTGCCAGCAGCTTGCGTACAGGGAGTTCACCCCTCCACTTT. This gives the protein CASSLRTGSSPLHF.

J is TRBJ2-1 and V is TRBV4-2; D is ambiguous. The CDR3 has 12 residues. Trimming took 0 bases from V and 5 from J, leaving 2 bases between them. Germline assignment: CDR1 LGHNA and CDR2 YNFKEQ. As DNA, the CDR3 is TGTGCCAGCAGCCAAGACGACAATGAGCAGTTCTTC. Translating gives CASSQDDNEQFF.

This sequence joins TRBV30 and TRBJ2-7; possibly TRBD1 for D (6 bases). This CDR3 is 15 amino acids long. CDR1 and CDR2 from the germline V gene are GTSNPN and SVGIG (reference sequence). Trimming stripped 0 bases from V and 2 bases from J, with 14 bases between. CDR3 protein: CAWSVRPGETYEQYF. CDR3 nucleotides: TGTGCCTGGAGTGTACGTCCAGGGGAGACCTACGAGCAGTACTTC.

This chain joins TRBV20-1 and TRBJ2-3, with D perhaps TRBD2 (5 bases). Looked up from germline, CDR1 is DFQATT and CDR2 is SNEGSKA (reference sequence). The CDR3 runs to 11 residues. Deletions cut 5 bases from V and 6 bases from J, with 9 bases between. Here the CDR3 reads CSAPSGDTQYF. In nucleotides, the CDR3 is TGCAGTGCTCCCTCGGGGGATACGCAGTATTTT.